The next 3 T cell receptor beta chains were all read from a single sample in a study of shared clonotypes between healthy human individuals. The protocol was immunoSEQ multiplex PCR, while the TCRdb copy is restricted to in-frame clones and leaves out a portion. This table holds under 650,000 clones, less than 96% found once. Sequenced material: naive CD4+ T cells sorted from blood. Indicated subset: CD45RA+ positively selected. These TCRs come from a woman aged 25-40 years in good health.

The J gene is TRBJ1-1, the V gene TRBV18; D is ambiguous. This CDR3 region has 14 residues. Germline V gene sequence: CDR1 KGHSH, CDR2 LQKENI. V was trimmed by 2 bases and J by 1 base, leaving 8 bases between them. CDR3: CASSPSWGNTEAFF. CDR3 DNA sequence: TGTGCCAGCTCACCATCCTGGGGGAACACTGAAGCTTTCTTT.

This clone has only one observation. The chain has TRBV9 and TRBJ2-1, with 7 bases aligning to TRBD1. Germline CDR1 is SGDLS and CDR2 is YYNGEE. V trimming: 4 bases; J trimming: 5 bases; junction bases outside the gene matches: 9. The CDR3 is 15 amino acids. Here the CDR3 DNA reads TGTGCCAGCAGCCGCCGAGGGACAGCGGACAATGAGCAGTTCTTC. Translating it yields CASSRRGTADNEQFF.

This clone was recorded once. This chain connects TRBV30 to TRBJ1-1, with 7 positions matching TRBD1. Germline CDR1 GTSNPN, CDR2 SVGIG (reference sequence). This CDR3 has 14 residues. V lost 0 bases to trimming and J lost 2 bases; unmatched junction nucleotides: 3. The CDR3, as DNA: TGTGCCTGGAGTGTACAGGGGTCAAACACTGAAGCTTTCTTT. Its translation is CAWSVQGSNTEAFF. Full variable domain (outside the CDR3, taken from reference TRBV30 and TRBJ1-1): SQTIHQWPATLVQPVGSPLSLECTVEGTSNPNLYWYRQAAGRGLQLLFYSVGIGQISSEVPQNLSASRPQDRQFILSSKKLLLSDSGFYLCAWSVQGSNTEAFFGQGTRLTVV.